Sequencing of this T cell receptor beta chain was carried out in a study of identical twins. TCRdb recomputed calls from the 5' RACE reads with MiXCR, one row per CDR3 protein. The table includes around 220,000 distinct CDR3 sequences, over 9.5% detected once. The V end was cut by 1 base, the J end by 0 bases, with 17 bases between. This CDR3 has 17 amino acids. Looked up from germline, CDR1 is DFQATT and CDR2 is SNEGSKA (reference sequence). The TCR comes from a man aged 45 to 65 in good health. The material sequenced was memory T cells sorted from blood. V gene TRBV20-1 combines with J gene TRBJ2-3; D possibly corresponds to TRBD2 (6 bases). The CDR3 DNA follows: TGCAGTGCTAGAGGCCCCCTAGCGTCCTCTAGCACAGATACGCAGTATTTT. Amino acid sequence: CSARGPLASSSTDTQYF.